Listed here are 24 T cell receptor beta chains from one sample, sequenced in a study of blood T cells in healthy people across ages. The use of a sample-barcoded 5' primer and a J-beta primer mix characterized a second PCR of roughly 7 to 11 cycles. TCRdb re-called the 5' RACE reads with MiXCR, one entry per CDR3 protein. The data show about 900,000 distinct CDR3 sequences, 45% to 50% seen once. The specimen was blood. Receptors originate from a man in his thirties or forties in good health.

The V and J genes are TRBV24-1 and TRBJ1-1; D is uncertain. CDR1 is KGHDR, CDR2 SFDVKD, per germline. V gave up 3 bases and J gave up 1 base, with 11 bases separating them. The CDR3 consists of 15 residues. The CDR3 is CATSDNRMGNTEAFF. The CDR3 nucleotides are TGTGCCACCAGTGATAACCGGATGGGGAACACTGAAGCTTTCTTT.

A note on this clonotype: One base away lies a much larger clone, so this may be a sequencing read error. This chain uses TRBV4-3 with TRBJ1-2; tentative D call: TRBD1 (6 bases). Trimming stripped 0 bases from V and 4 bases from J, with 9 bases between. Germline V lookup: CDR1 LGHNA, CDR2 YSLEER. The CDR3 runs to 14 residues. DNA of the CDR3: TGCGCCAGCAGCCAAGAAACAGGGTCCTATGGCTACACCTTC. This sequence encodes CASSQETGSYGYTF.

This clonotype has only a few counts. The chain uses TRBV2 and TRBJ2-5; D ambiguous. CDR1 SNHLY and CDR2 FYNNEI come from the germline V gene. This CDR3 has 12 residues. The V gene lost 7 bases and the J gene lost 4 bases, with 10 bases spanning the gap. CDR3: CASNGVGETQYF. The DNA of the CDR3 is TGTGCCAGCAATGGGGTCGGAGAGACCCAGTACTTC.

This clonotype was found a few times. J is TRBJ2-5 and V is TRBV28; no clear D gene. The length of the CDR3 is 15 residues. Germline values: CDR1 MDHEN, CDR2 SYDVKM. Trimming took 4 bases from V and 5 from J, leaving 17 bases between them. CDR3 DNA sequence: TGTGCCAGCAGTTCCCCCCCACCGGGTAGCGAGACCCAGTACTTC. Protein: CASSSPPPGSETQYF. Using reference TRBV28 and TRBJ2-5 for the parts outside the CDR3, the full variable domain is DVKVTQSSRYLVKRTGEKVFLECVQDMDHENMFWYRQDPGLGLRLIYFSYDVKMKEKGDIPEGYSVSREKKERFSLILESASTNQTSMYLCASSSPPPGSETQYFGPGTRLLVL.

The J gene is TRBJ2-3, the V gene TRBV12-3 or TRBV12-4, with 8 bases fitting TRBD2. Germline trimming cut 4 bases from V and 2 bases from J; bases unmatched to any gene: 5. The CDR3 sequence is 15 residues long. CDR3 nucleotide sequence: TGTGCCAGCAGTTGGGGACTAGGGGTCACAGATACGCAGTATTTT. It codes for CASSWGLGVTDTQYF.

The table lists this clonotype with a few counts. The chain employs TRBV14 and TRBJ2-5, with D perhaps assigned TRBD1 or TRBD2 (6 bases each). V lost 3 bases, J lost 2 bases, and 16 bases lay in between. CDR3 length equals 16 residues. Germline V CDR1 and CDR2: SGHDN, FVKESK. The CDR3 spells CASSQGGRGPQETQYF. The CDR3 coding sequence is TGTGCCAGCAGCCAGGGAGGCAGGGGCCCTCAAGAGACCCAGTACTTC.

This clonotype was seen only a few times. The CDR3 protein is CASSQGEQKQYF. CDR3 in DNA: TGTGCCAGCAGCCAAGGTGAACAGAAGCAGTACTTC. The genes are TRBV7-9 and TRBJ2-7; D unresolved. Germline values: CDR1 SEHNR, CDR2 FQNEAQ (reference sequence). The CDR3 extends over 12 amino acids. The V end was cut by 5 bases, the J end by 8 bases, with 13 bases between.

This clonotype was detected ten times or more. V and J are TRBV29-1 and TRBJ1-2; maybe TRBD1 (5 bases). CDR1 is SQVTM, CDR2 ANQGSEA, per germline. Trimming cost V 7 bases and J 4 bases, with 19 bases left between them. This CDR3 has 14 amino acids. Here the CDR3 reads CSGFRASGSYGYTF. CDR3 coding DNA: TGCAGCGGTTTCCGGGCCTCAGGGAGCTATGGCTACACCTTC. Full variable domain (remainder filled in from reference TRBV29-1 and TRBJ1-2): SAVISQKPSRDICQRGTSLTIQCQVDSQVTMMFWYRQQPGQSLTLIATANQGSEATYESGFVIDKFPISRPNLTFSTLTVSNMSPEDSSIYLCSGFRASGSYGYTFGSGTRLTVV.

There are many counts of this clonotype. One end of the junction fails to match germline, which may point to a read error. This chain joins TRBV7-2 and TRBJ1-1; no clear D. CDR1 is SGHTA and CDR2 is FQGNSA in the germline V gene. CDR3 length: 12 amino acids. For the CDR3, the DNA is TGCGCCAGCAGCCCCAGAGGCACTGAAGCTTTCTTT. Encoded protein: CASSPRGTEAFF.

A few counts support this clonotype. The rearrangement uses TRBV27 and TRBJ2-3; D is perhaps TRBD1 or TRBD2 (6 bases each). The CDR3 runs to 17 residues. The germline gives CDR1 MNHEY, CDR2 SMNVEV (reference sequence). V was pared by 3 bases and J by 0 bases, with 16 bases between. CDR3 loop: CASSLRGALLSTDTQYF. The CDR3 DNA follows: TGTGCCAGCAGTTTGAGGGGGGCTCTTTTGAGCACAGATACGCAGTATTTT.

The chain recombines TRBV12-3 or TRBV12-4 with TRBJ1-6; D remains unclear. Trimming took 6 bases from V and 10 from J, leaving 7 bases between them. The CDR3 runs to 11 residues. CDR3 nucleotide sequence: TGTGCCAGCAGCACGGGGTCACCCCTCCACTTT. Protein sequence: CASSTGSPLHF.

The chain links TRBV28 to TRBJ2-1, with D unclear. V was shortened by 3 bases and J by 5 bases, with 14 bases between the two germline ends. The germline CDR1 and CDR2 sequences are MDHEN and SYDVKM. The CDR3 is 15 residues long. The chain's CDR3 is CASSFTNNRDNEQFF. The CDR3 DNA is TGTGCCAGCAGTTTTACGAACAACCGAGACAATGAGCAGTTCTTC.

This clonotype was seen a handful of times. This chain's CDR3 is CSARAGASYNEQFF. CDR3 nucleotides: TGCAGTGCTAGAGCCGGTGCCTCCTACAATGAGCAGTTCTTC. This chain joins TRBV20-1 and TRBJ2-1; D unclear. The germline V gene has CDR1 DFQATT and CDR2 SNEGSKA (reference sequence). The CDR3 spans 14 residues. V lost 1 base and J 0 bases, leaving 7 bases between the germline ends.

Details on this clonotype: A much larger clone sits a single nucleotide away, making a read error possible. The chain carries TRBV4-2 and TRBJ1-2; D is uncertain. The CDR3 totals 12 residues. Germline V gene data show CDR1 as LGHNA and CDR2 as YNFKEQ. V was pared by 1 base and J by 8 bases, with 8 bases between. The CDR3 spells CASSQGERGYTF. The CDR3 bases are TGTGCCAGCAGCCAAGGTGAGCGGGGCTACACCTTC.

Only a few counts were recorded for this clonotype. CDR3 in DNA: TGTGCCAGCAGCCCCAGGACTTTTGGGGCCAACGTCCTGACTTTC. Protein product: CASSPRTFGANVLTF. The chain couples TRBV5-5 to TRBJ2-6; D perhaps matches TRBD2 (5 bases). The CDR3 length is 15 residues. Germline-derived CDR1 and CDR2 are SGHKS and YYEKEE (reference sequence). V lost 4 bases and J lost 3, with 11 bases in between.

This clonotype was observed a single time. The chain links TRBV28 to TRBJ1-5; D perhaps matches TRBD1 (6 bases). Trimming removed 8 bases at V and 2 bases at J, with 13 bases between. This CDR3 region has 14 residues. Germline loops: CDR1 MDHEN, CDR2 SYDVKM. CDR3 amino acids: CASVGGWGNQPQHF. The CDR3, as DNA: TGTGCCAGCGTGGGGGGCTGGGGCAATCAGCCCCAGCATTTT.

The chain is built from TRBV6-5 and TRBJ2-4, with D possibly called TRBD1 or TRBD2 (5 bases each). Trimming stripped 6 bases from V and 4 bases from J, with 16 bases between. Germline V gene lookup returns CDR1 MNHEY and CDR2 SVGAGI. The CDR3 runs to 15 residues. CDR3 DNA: TGTGCCAGCAGCCAGGGACCCCAACCAAAAAACATTCAGTACTTC. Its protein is CASSQGPQPKNIQYF.

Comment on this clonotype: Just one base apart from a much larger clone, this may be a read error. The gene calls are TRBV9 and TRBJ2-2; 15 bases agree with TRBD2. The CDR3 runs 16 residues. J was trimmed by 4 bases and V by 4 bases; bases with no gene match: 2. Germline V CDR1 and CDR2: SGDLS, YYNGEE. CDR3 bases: TGTGCCAGCAGCCGGACTAGCGGGGGGGCCACCGGGGAGCTGTTTTTT. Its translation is CASSRTSGGATGELFF.

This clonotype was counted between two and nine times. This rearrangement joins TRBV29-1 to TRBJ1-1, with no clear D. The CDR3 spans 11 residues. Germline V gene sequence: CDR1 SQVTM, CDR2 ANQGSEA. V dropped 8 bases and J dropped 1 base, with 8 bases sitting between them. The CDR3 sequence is CSCGENTEAFF. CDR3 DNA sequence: TGCAGCTGCGGGGAGAACACTGAAGCTTTCTTT.

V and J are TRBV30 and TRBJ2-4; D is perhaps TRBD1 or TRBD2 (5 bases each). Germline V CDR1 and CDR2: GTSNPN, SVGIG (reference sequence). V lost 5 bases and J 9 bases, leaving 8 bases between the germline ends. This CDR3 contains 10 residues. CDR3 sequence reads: CAWGGVIQYF. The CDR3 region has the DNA TGTGCCTGGGGGGGAGTCATTCAGTACTTC. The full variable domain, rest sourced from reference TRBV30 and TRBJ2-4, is SQTIHQWPATLVQPVGSPLSLECTVEGTSNPNLYWYRQAAGRGLQLLFYSVGIGQISSEVPQNLSASRPQDRQFILSSKKLLLSDSGFYLCAWGGVIQYFGAGTRLSVL.

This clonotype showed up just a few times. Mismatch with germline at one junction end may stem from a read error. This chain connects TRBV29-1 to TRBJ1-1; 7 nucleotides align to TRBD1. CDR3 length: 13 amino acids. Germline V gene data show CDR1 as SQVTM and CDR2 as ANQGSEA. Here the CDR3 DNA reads TGCAGCGTGGAAGGACAGGCGGACACTGAAGCTTTCTTT. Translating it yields CSVEGQADTEAFF.

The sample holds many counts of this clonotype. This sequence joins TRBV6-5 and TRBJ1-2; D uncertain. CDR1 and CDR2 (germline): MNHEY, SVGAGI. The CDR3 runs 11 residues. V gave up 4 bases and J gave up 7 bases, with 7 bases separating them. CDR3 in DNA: TGTGCCAGCAGTTCTTCAACTGGCTACACCTTC. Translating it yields CASSSSTGYTF.

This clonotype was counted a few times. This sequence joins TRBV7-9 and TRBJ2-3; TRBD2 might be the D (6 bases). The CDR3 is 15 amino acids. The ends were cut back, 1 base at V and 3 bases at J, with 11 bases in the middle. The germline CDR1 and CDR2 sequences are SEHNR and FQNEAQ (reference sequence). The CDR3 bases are TGTGCCAGCAGCTTAGTCTCGGGACTTACAGATACGCAGTATTTT. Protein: CASSLVSGLTDTQYF.

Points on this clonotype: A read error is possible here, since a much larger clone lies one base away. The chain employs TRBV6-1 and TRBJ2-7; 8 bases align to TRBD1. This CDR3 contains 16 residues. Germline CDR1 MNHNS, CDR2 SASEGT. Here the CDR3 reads CASSEARQGHSYERYF. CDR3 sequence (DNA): TGTGCCAGCAGTGAAGCCCGACAGGGGCACTCCTACGAGCGGTACTTC.